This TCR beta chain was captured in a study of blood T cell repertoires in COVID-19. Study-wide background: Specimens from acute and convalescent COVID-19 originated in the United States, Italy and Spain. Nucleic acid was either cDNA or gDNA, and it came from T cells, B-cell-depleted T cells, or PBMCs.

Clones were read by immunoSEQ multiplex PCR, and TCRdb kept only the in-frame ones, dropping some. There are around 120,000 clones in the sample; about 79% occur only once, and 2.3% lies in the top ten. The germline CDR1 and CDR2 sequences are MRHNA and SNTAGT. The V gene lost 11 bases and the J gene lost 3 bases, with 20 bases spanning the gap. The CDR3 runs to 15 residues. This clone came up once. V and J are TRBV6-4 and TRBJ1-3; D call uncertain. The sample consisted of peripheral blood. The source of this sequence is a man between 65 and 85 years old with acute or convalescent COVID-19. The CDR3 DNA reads TGTGCCGCCGAGAAAGGAGGGTTGTTTGGAAACACCATATATTTT. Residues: CAAEKGGLFGNTIYF.